This TCR beta chain was identified during a study of blood T cell repertoires in COVID-19. Looking at the study overall: Sites in the United States, Italy and Spain provided acute and convalescent COVID-19 samples. T cells, B-cell-depleted T cells, or PBMCs supplied cDNA or gDNA.

The CDR3 has 11 amino acids. Germline V gene sequence: CDR1 DFQATT, CDR2 SNEGSKA (reference sequence). V gave up 3 bases and J gave up 3 bases, with 6 bases separating them. Per the original methods: Reference gene primer amplification yielded estimated nucleated cell counts. Using immunoSEQ multiplex PCR, the repertoire was profiled, and TCRdb retains in-frame clones only, with some absent. V, J and clone size are those of that table, while D and trimming were read from the DNA. This repertoire shows some 250,000 clones, roughly 84% found once; its top ten account for approximately 3.1%. Sequencing was carried out using peripheral blood. This clonotype originated in a woman younger than 35 with acute or convalescent COVID-19. This rearrangement joins TRBV20-1 to TRBJ2-7, with D uncertain. In nucleotides, the CDR3 is TGCAGTGCTAGTGACAACTACGAGCAGTACTTC. Translated, it gives CSASDNYEQYF.